The clone carrying this T cell receptor beta chain was detected only once. CDR1 PRHDT and CDR2 FYEKMQ come from the germline V gene (reference sequence). J was trimmed by 0 bases and V by 0 bases; bases with no gene match: 7. This CDR3 region has 18 residues. The data derive from a study of OX40 agonist ivuxolimab in advanced cancers. TCRdb's table, derived via immunoSEQ multiplex PCR, lists solely in-frame clones and lacks some. The table lists 52,000 or so clones, roughly 84% of them singletons, with about 4.5% in the top ten. V gene TRBV13 combines with J gene TRBJ2-1, with TRBD2 matching over 8 bases. This sequence was found in an adult with an advanced solid tumor such as melanoma, head and neck, liver or kidney cancer. Source: CD4+ or CD8+ T cells sorted from blood, taken in a trial of the OX40 agonist ivuxolimab. The CDR3 spells CASSLGASGSSSYNEQFF. CDR3 sequence (DNA): TGTGCCAGCAGCTTAGGGGCTAGCGGGTCGAGCTCCTACAATGAGCAGTTCTTC.